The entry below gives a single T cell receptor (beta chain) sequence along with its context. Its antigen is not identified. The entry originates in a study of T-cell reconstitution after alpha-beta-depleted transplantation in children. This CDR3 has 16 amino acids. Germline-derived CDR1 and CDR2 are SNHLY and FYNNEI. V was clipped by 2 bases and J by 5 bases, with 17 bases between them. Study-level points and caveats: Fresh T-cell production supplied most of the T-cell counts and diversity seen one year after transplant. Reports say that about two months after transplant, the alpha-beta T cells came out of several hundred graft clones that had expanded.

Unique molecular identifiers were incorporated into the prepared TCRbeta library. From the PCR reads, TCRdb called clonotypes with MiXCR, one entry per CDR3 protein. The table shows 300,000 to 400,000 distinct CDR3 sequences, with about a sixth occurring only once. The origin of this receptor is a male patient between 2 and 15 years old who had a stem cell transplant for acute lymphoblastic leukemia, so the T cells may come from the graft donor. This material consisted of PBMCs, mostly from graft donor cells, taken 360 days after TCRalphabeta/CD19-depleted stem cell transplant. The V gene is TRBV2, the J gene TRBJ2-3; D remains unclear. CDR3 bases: TGTGCCAGCAGTGAACTCTGGGGAAGGAGTGGAGATACGCAGTATTTT. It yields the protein CASSELWGRSGDTQYF.